This T cell receptor (beta chain) was captured in a study of T cell responses to AZD1222 COVID-19 vaccine. Study in general: The study pooled second doses at about 4 or about 12 weeks.

Clones were read by immunoSEQ multiplex PCR, and TCRdb kept only the in-frame ones, dropping some. The table shows around 130,000 clones, with roughly nine tenths occurring only once. Study conclusions and caveats: Only six people who got AZD1222 tested seropositive at baseline.

Trimming pared 0 bases from V and 9 bases from J, leaving 9 bases between. This CDR3 is built from 13 residues. CDR1 and CDR2 from the germline V gene are LNHNV and YYDKDF (reference sequence). This clone was observed once. Its antigen is not identified. The sequencing here drew on peripheral blood, taken on day 0 of AZD1222 vaccination. This chain connects TRBV15 to TRBJ1-5; D is unresolved. The source of this sequence is an adult in good health. CDR3 nucleotide sequence: TGTGCCACCAGCAGAGATCAGAGTGGGCCCCAGCATTTT. It specifies CATSRDQSGPQHF.